Listed below are T cell receptor beta chains from one sample, sequenced in a study of vaccination and CD4 T cells after COVID-19. These receptors' antigens are unknown. MiXCR, run by TCRdb on the PCR reads, gives a single entry per CDR3 protein. This sample carries 8,500 to 14,000 distinct CDR3 sequences, roughly 61% of them seen once, and the ten largest clones take 26%. Sequenced here: CD4+ T cells from blood, cultured in vitro, sampled before SARS-CoV-2 vaccination. The receptors were sampled from a human donor who had recovered from COVID-19. Each CDR3 is given without its conserved first and last residue. Expanded clones get a size class; other rows say once, few or many, or leave the size out.

>few|TRBV20-1
SATRPAGFTDTQY
>NA|TRBV6-4
ASSERGTDTQY
>NA|TRBV19
ASRIGETQY
>NA|TRBV6-1
ASSPTRVSTDTQY
>NA|TRBV24-1
ATSDPSTSGMSDTQY
>NA|TRBV20-1
SASKALNTYNEQF
>NA|TRBV2
ASSRTGDYNEQF
>NA|TRBV3-1
ASSQAVGYEQY
>NA|TRBV30
AWSVRTTDTQY
>NA|TRBV7-9
ASSFRTGIGYT
>NA|TRBV30
AWQPGRNTEAF
>once|TRBV20-1
SAEPGSGRGKNIQY
>NA|TRBV7-2
ASSLGRDRPYEQY
>NA|TRBV20-1
SARPPTGFNTDTQY
>NA|TRBV6-1
ASSQGEATGELF
>NA|TRBV30
AWSGPGEAF